This TCR beta chain was observed in a study of blood T cell repertoires in COVID-19. Study-level background: Specimens from acute and convalescent COVID-19 originated in the United States, Italy and Spain.

The table came from immunoSEQ multiplex PCR; TCRdb's copy has only in-frame clones and leaves some out. The table includes 140,000 to 150,000 clones, around 87% detected once. Sequencing used peripheral blood. This TCR was recovered from an elderly man with acute or convalescent COVID-19.

CDR3 amino acids: CASSVLSARGQGGEQFF. CDR3 sequence (DNA): TGTGCCAGCAGTGTGCTCTCTGCGAGGGGGCAAGGTGGTGAGCAGTTCTTC. The V call is TRBV2, the J call TRBJ2-1; 7 bases match TRBD1. The CDR3 consists of 17 residues. CDR1 is SNHLY and CDR2 is FYNNEI in the germline V gene. With V trimmed by 4 bases and J by 9 bases, 18 bases remained unmatched.